The 24 T cell receptor beta chains below come from one sample, sequenced in a study of T cell repertoires in cytomegalovirus infection. A single record per CDR3 protein comes from TCRdb applying MiXCR to the reads. The table includes around 260,000 distinct CDR3 sequences, roughly 9.1% detected once. Material: PBMCs. The receptors derive from a human donor in good health (CMV status not recorded). Some clones in this sample may be carry-over from other donors' samples.

This clonotype was detected many times. The chain combines TRBV7-2 with TRBJ2-2; TRBD1 matches 8 bases. The germline gives CDR1 SGHTA, CDR2 FQGNSA. The CDR3 is 18 residues long. J was trimmed by 0 bases and V by 4 bases; bases with no gene match: 10. CDR3: CASSSFRDRGPNTGELFF. The CDR3, as DNA: TGTGCCAGCAGCTCCTTCCGAGACAGGGGCCCGAACACCGGGGAGCTGTTTTTT.

This clonotype was detected many times. This sequence joins TRBV7-8 and TRBJ1-1; 10 bases align to TRBD1. V lost 5 bases to trimming and J lost 3 bases; unmatched junction nucleotides: 3. CDR3 length: 14 residues. From germline, CDR1 is SGHVS and CDR2 FQNEAQ. The CDR3, as DNA: TGTGCCAGCAGCGGACAGGGGGTTGACACTGAAGCTTTCTTT. Protein sequence: CASSGQGVDTEAFF.

This chain joins TRBV4-3 and TRBJ1-2; TRBD1 agrees at 9 bases. CDR3 length: 16 residues. With 0 bases clipped from V and 3 bases from J, the junction kept 5 bases outside the gene matches. Germline CDR1 is LGHNA and CDR2 is YSLEER. CDR3 loop: CASSQDLDRGYYGYTF. For the CDR3, the DNA is TGCGCCAGCAGCCAAGATTTGGACAGGGGATACTATGGCTACACCTTC.

Many counts were recorded for this clonotype. The rearrangement joins TRBV7-2 to TRBJ1-6, with D tentatively TRBD1 (6 bases). The CDR3 consists of 15 residues. CDR1 is SGHTA, CDR2 FQGNSA, per germline. Trimming shortened V by 7 bases and J by 5 bases, and 15 bases separated the two germline ends. This CDR3 reads CASNRRGRDNSPLHF. CDR3 DNA sequence: TGTGCCAGCAACCGACGGGGGCGGGATAATTCACCCCTCCACTTT.

This clonotype has a count of ten or more. The chain links TRBV28 to TRBJ2-2, with D perhaps assigned TRBD1 or TRBD2 (6 bases each). CDR3 length: 15 residues. V was clipped by 9 bases and J by 2 bases, with 16 bases between them. Germline CDR1 is MDHEN and CDR2 is SYDVKM. The CDR3 DNA reads TGTGCCAGTGCGGGAACAGGGATAAACACCGGGGAGCTGTTTTTT. Amino acid sequence: CASAGTGINTGELFF.

This clonotype was seen at least ten times. The chain recombines TRBV28 with TRBJ1-5; D gene unclear. This CDR3 comprises 13 residues. The germline V and J ends were trimmed by 5 bases and 6 bases, with 11 bases remaining between them. Per germline, CDR1 MDHEN and CDR2 SYDVKM. The CDR3, as DNA: TGTGCCAGCAGTCCAACACTCGGTCAGCCCCAGCATTTT. Its protein product is CASSPTLGQPQHF.

This clonotype has only a few counts. The chain combines TRBV28 with TRBJ2-3; possible D gene TRBD2, 5 bases. V was cut by 4 bases and J by 10 bases, with 18 bases left in between. Germline CDR1 is MDHEN and CDR2 is SYDVKM. The CDR3 sequence is 14 residues long. The CDR3 region is CASSSRGWSGSQYF. The DNA of the CDR3 is TGTGCCAGCAGTTCAAGAGGCTGGTCGGGATCGCAGTATTTT.

V and J are TRBV7-2 and TRBJ1-4, with 7 positions matching TRBD1. Germline V gene sequence: CDR1 SGHTA, CDR2 FQGNSA. CDR3 length: 14 amino acids. With V trimmed by 4 bases and J by 8 bases, 7 bases remained unmatched. CDR3 protein: CASSSDRVGEKLFF. The CDR3 nucleotides read TGTGCCAGCAGCTCCGACAGGGTCGGGGAAAAACTGTTTTTT.

The CDR3: CASSLSEGVLSGANVLTF. Written as DNA, the CDR3 is TGTGCCAGCAGCCTCAGTGAGGGGGTACTCTCTGGGGCCAACGTCCTGACTTTC. This chain links TRBV7-2 with TRBJ2-6; D may be TRBD1 (6 bases). The CDR3 has 18 residues. V shed 5 bases and J shed 0 bases, with 17 bases lying between them. Germline loops: CDR1 SGHTA, CDR2 FQGNSA.

The rearrangement links TRBV30 to TRBJ1-2, with a weak D call TRBD1 (5 bases). Germline V gives CDR1 GTSNPN, CDR2 SVGIG (reference sequence). CDR3 length equals 13 residues. Trimming took off 0 bases at V and 2 bases at J, with 7 bases between the two ends. CDR3 region: CAWSVQENYGYTF. CDR3 DNA: TGTGCCTGGAGTGTACAGGAGAACTATGGCTACACCTTC.

This clonotype was observed at least ten times. The rearrangement links TRBV20-1 to TRBJ2-3, with D unclear. The CDR3 is 14 amino acids. V lost 3 bases, J lost 4 bases, and 14 bases lay in between. Per germline, CDR1 DFQATT and CDR2 SNEGSKA (reference sequence). The CDR3 sequence is CSASRTVKADTQYF. Here the CDR3 DNA reads TGCAGTGCTAGTCGCACGGTAAAGGCAGATACGCAGTATTTT.

This clonotype was seen many times. The rearrangement links TRBV7-2 to TRBJ2-2; D gene unclear. Germline V gene lookup returns CDR1 SGHTA and CDR2 FQGNSA. The CDR3 loop spans 12 amino acids. Trimming removed 3 bases at V and 7 bases at J, with 6 bases between. As DNA, the CDR3 is TGTGCCAGCAGCTTGAGCTACGGGGAGCTGTTTTTT. This sequence encodes CASSLSYGELFF.

This clonotype was observed at least ten times. CDR3 in amino acids: CASSLEAGRLNTEAFF. The CDR3 DNA reads as TGTGCCAGCAGCTTAGAGGCAGGGCGATTGAACACTGAAGCTTTCTTT. The chain links TRBV7-2 to TRBJ1-1, with D maybe TRBD1 (5 bases). The CDR3 is 16 residues long. Germline lookup yields CDR1 SGHTA and CDR2 FQGNSA. The germline V and J ends were trimmed by 1 base and 0 bases, with 12 bases remaining between them.

This clonotype occurred a few times. The rearrangement joins TRBV12-3 or TRBV12-4 to TRBJ2-1, with 7 nucleotides matching TRBD2. V trimming: 3 bases; J trimming: 5 bases; junction bases outside the gene matches: 7. The CDR3 loop spans 15 amino acids. The CDR3 DNA reads as TGTGCCAGCAGTTTGGGGCGGGAGAAGGACAATGAGCAGTTCTTC. This encodes CASSLGREKDNEQFF.

This clonotype was detected ten times or more. V gene TRBV9 combines with J gene TRBJ2-5, with TRBD1 identical over 12 bases. CDR1 and CDR2 from the germline V gene are SGDLS and YYNGEE. The V and J ends lost 4 bases and 2 bases, in that order; junction bases with no gene match: 12. The CDR3 extends over 18 amino acids. CDR3 in amino acids: CASSLAGGQGASQETQYF. DNA for the CDR3: TGTGCCAGCAGCCTTGCAGGGGGACAGGGGGCGAGTCAAGAGACCCAGTACTTC.

This rearrangement joins TRBV19 to TRBJ2-3; 11 bases are shared with TRBD1. The CDR3 has 14 residues. Germline values: CDR1 LNHDA, CDR2 SQIVND (reference sequence). V lost 5 bases and J lost 5; bases outside the gene matches: 3. The CDR3 region has the DNA TGTGCCAGTAGTCGGACAGGGGGCAGAGATACGCAGTATTTT. This gives the protein CASSRTGGRDTQYF.

The rearrangement uses TRBV19 and TRBJ2-5; the D gene is possibly TRBD2 (6 bases). Between the trimmed V and J ends, which lost 1 base and 5 bases, there was a span of 11 bases. CDR1 and CDR2 (germline): LNHDA, SQIVND (reference sequence). The CDR3 totals 14 residues. In nucleotides, the CDR3 is TGTGCCAGTAGTATAGTGGGACTCCTTGAGACCCAGTACTTC. Its translation: CASSIVGLLETQYF.

The CDR3 here is CASSPWDRGGEQYF. The CDR3 nucleotides read TGTGCCAGTAGTCCTTGGGACAGGGGAGGCGAGCAGTACTTC. The chain joins TRBV19 to TRBJ2-7; TRBD1 matches 10 bases. Losses at the gene ends were 5 bases for V and 6 bases for J; bases not matched to a gene: 7. The CDR3 runs to 14 residues. CDR1 LNHDA and CDR2 SQIVND come from the germline V gene (reference sequence).

This clonotype was counted a few times. The chain uses TRBV12-3 or TRBV12-4 and TRBJ2-3; D may be TRBD2 (5 bases). V was trimmed by 6 bases and J by 6 bases, leaving 16 bases between them. CDR3 length: 14 residues. CDR3 protein: CASRDGGDADTQYF. In DNA form, the CDR3 reads TGTGCCAGCAGGGACGGAGGAGACGCCGATACGCAGTATTTT.

The gene calls are TRBV5-5 and TRBJ2-1; D call uncertain. V was trimmed by 4 bases and J by 2 bases, leaving 13 bases between them. This CDR3 region has 15 residues. Germline V gene lookup returns CDR1 SGHKS and CDR2 YYEKEE (reference sequence). DNA for the CDR3: TGTGCCAGCAGCCCGTCTTCGGAGCCCTACAATGAGCAGTTCTTC. It encodes CASSPSSEPYNEQFF.

The V gene is TRBV6-6, the J gene TRBJ1-3; no firm D call. Germline V lookup: CDR1 MNHNY, CDR2 SVGAGI (reference sequence). There are 14 residues in the CDR3. Trimming took off 8 bases at V and 3 bases at J, with 14 bases between the two ends. The CDR3 here is CASRRGSDGNTIYF. The CDR3 DNA follows: TGTGCCAGCCGGCGGGGATCGGATGGAAACACCATATATTTT.

The rearrangement uses TRBV18 and TRBJ2-1; the match to TRBD1 covers 10 bases. V shed 1 base and J 8 bases; nucleotides not matched to a gene: 5. Per germline, CDR1 KGHSH and CDR2 LQKENI. CDR3 size: 15 residues. The CDR3 coding sequence is TGTGCCAGCTCACCACGATCGGGGACAGGGGATGAGCAGTTCTTC. This codes for CASSPRSGTGDEQFF.

At least ten counts were recorded for this clonotype. The V gene is TRBV7-2, the J gene TRBJ1-6; tentative D call: TRBD1 (5 bases). Germline V gene lookup returns CDR1 SGHTA and CDR2 FQGNSA. Trimming took 7 bases from V and 4 from J, leaving 11 bases between them. This CDR3 comprises 14 residues. The CDR3 protein is CASTGSGYNSPLHF. The CDR3 nucleotides are TGTGCCAGCACAGGGTCTGGATATAATTCACCCCTCCACTTT.

This clonotype was recorded many times. V usage is TRBV11-2 and J usage is TRBJ2-7, with 11 bases lining up with TRBD1. CDR1 is SGHAT, CDR2 FQNNGV, per germline. The CDR3 extends over 15 amino acids. The V segment lost 3 bases and the J segment 5 bases; nucleotides outside the gene matches: 6. CDR3 DNA: TGTGCCAGCAGCTTTAGAGGACAGGGGGCCGACGAGCAGTACTTC. Translated: CASSFRGQGADEQYF.